The 19 T cell receptor beta chains in this list originate from one sample, sequenced in a study of long-term antiretroviral therapy in people with HIV. The immunoSEQ assay was v3.0, run at survey level. The method was immunoSEQ multiplex PCR; TCRdb's version includes in-frame clones alone and lacks a portion of them. The table records about 21,000 clones, more than 75% of them present only once. This material consisted of unsorted PBMCs, taken 2.3 years after starting antiretroviral therapy. The source is a man in his fifties or sixties with HIV.

The chain joins TRBV5-6 to TRBJ2-5; D is possibly TRBD1 or TRBD2 (5 bases each). The germline gives CDR1 SGHDT, CDR2 YYEEEE. V was clipped by 4 bases and J by 5 bases, with 15 bases between them. The CDR3 consists of 14 residues. The CDR3 DNA reads TGTGCCAGCAGCCCCGGGACCCCTGGGGAGACCCAGTACTTC. Its translation is CASSPGTPGETQYF.

The chain uses TRBV5-4 and TRBJ2-1, with a weak D call TRBD2 (6 bases). The germline V gene encodes CDR1 SGHNT and CDR2 YYREEE (reference sequence). The CDR3 runs 14 residues. With 1 base removed from V and 10 bases from J, the gap between germline ends came to 15 bases. This CDR3 reads CASSLWILADEQFF. CDR3 bases: TGTGCCAGCAGCTTGTGGATACTAGCCGACGAGCAGTTCTTC. Full variable domain (outside the CDR3, taken from reference TRBV5-4 and TRBJ2-1): ETGVTQSPTHLIKTRGQQVTLRCSSQSGHNTVSWYQQALGQGPQFIFQYYREEENGRGNFPPRFSGLQFPNYSSELNVNALELDDSALYLCASSLWILADEQFFGPGTRLTVL.

The chain recombines TRBV19 with TRBJ2-1, with 11 bases fitting TRBD2. This CDR3 is 18 amino acids long. Germline V gives CDR1 LNHDA, CDR2 SQIVND (reference sequence). Trimming took 4 bases from V and 0 from J; bases not matched to a gene: 8. The CDR3 loop reads CASSTPGLAEYSYNEQFF. The CDR3 DNA sequence: TGTGCCAGTAGTACTCCGGGACTAGCGGAATACTCCTACAATGAGCAGTTCTTC.

The chain carries TRBV18 and TRBJ2-7; 10 bases are shared with TRBD2. V shed 3 bases, J shed 3 bases, and the junction held 8 bases outside the gene matches. The CDR3 extends over 16 amino acids. Looked up from germline, CDR1 is KGHSH and CDR2 is LQKENI. The CDR3 reads CASSPLGSGRDYEQYF. The CDR3 nucleotides read TGTGCCAGCTCACCCTTGGGCAGCGGGAGGGACTACGAGCAGTACTTC.

The gene calls are TRBV29-1 and TRBJ2-7; 11 positions match TRBD2. Germline loops: CDR1 SQVTM, CDR2 ANQGSEA. J was trimmed by 2 bases and V by 4 bases; bases with no gene match: 10. The CDR3 is 16 residues long. The DNA of the CDR3 is TGCAGCGTTGCAGAAGTAGCGGGAGGGCAGGCCTACGAGCAGTACTTC. Protein sequence: CSVAEVAGGQAYEQYF.

V gene TRBV2 combines with J gene TRBJ1-5; TRBD1 might be the D (6 bases). The germline CDR1 and CDR2 sequences are SNHLY and FYNNEI. The V end lost 8 bases, the J end lost 0 bases, and 14 bases lay between the germline ends. The CDR3 loop spans 15 amino acids. The CDR3 reads CASADRTNSNQPQHF. The CDR3 bases are TGTGCCAGCGCCGACAGGACGAATAGCAATCAGCCCCAGCATTTT.

The chain uses TRBV5-1 and TRBJ1-1, with 8 bases lining up with TRBD1. The CDR3 runs to 14 residues. V shed 2 bases and J 3 bases; nucleotides not matched to a gene: 3. The germline V gene encodes CDR1 SGHRS and CDR2 YFSETQ. CDR3 sequence: CASSFRTGYTEAFF. CDR3 DNA sequence: TGCGCCAGCAGCTTCCGGACAGGGTACACTGAAGCTTTCTTT.

This clone was found a few times. V is TRBV4-3 and J is TRBJ1-3; D not certain. This CDR3 has 16 residues. V lost 0 bases and J lost 2, with 11 bases in between. Germline loops: CDR1 LGHNA, CDR2 YSLEER. The CDR3 protein is CASSQEAYGAGNTIYF. DNA of the CDR3: TGCGCCAGCAGCCAAGAGGCCTACGGGGCTGGAAACACCATATATTTT.

The chain has TRBV21-1 and TRBJ1-5; the D segment call TRBD1 is taken from the table without a DNA check. TRBV21-1 is recorded as a pseudogene. The CDR3 consists of 15 residues. CDR3 nucleotides: TGTGCCAGCAGCCCATTCCGCAGGGGTGATCAGCCCCAGCATTTT. It translates to CASSPFRRGDQPQHF.

The V gene is TRBV2, the J gene TRBJ2-2; tentatively, D is TRBD2 (6 bases). The CDR3 is 15 residues long. Per germline, CDR1 SNHLY and CDR2 FYNNEI. V was trimmed by 4 bases and J by 5 bases, leaving 14 bases between them. The CDR3 region has the DNA TGTGCCAGCAGTGGACGGGTAGCGGCGACCGGGGAGCTGTTTTTT. This codes for CASSGRVAATGELFF.

The chain joins TRBV25-1 to TRBJ2-7; 11 bases agree with TRBD2. CDR1 and CDR2 (germline): MGHDK, SYGVNS. The CDR3 has 14 residues. V trimming: 3 bases; J trimming: 4 bases; junction bases outside the gene matches: 2. The CDR3 loop is CASSEASGRYEQYF. CDR3 nucleotide sequence: TGTGCCAGCAGTGAGGCTAGCGGGAGGTACGAGCAGTACTTC.

A few counts support this clone. The junction departs from the called germline gene at one end, perhaps through a read error. The chain carries TRBV19 and TRBJ2-7; weak D call: TRBD1 (5 bases). Germline V lookup: CDR1 LNHDA, CDR2 SQIVND (reference sequence). The CDR3 totals 10 residues. The CDR3 spells CASNQQERYF. DNA for the CDR3: TGTGCCAGTAACCAACAGGAGCGGTACTTC.

This clone was counted a single time. This sequence joins TRBV27 and TRBJ1-4, with no clear D. This CDR3 has 14 amino acids. Between the trimmed V and J ends, which lost 5 bases and 4 bases, there was a span of 11 bases. Germline assignment: CDR1 MNHEY and CDR2 SMNVEV (reference sequence). CDR3 nucleotide sequence: TGTGCCAGCAGTCCGGACCGAATTAATGAAAAACTGTTTTTT. Its translation: CASSPDRINEKLFF.

This clone was observed once. V is TRBV6-4 and J is TRBJ2-3; a weak D match, TRBD2 (6 bases). Germline assignment: CDR1 MRHNA and CDR2 SNTAGT. With 4 bases removed from V and 1 base from J, the gap between germline ends came to 12 bases. CDR3 length: 15 residues. The DNA for the CDR3 is TGTGCCAGCAGTGTAGGCGGGGCCCGCACAGATACGCAGTATTTT. Translating gives CASSVGGARTDTQYF.

The V gene is TRBV21-1, the J gene TRBJ2-7; no check of the table's D call, TRBD2, against the DNA was made. TRBV21-1 constitutes a pseudogene. There are 17 residues in the CDR3. CDR3 sequence (DNA): TGTGCCAGCAGCAAAGGCCCAGGTGGAGGTTTGGGCTACGAGCAGTACTTC. It specifies CASSKGPGGGLGYEQYF.

The chain uses TRBV7-8 and TRBJ2-6; D call uncertain. The CDR3 loop spans 19 amino acids. The V gene lost 7 bases and the J gene lost 4 bases, with 26 bases spanning the gap. Germline loops: CDR1 SGHVS, CDR2 FQNEAQ. Here the CDR3 reads CASISYGLGVMAGANVLTF. In DNA form, the CDR3 reads TGTGCCAGCATCAGCTATGGGCTAGGCGTCATGGCCGGGGCCAACGTCCTGACTTTC.

The V gene is TRBV30, the J gene TRBJ2-5, with 13 bases fitting TRBD2. The CDR3 is 16 amino acids. From germline, CDR1 is GTSNPN and CDR2 SVGIG (reference sequence). V lost 3 bases and J lost 5; bases outside the gene matches: 9. The CDR3 DNA sequence: TGTGCCTGGAGCCCGGGACTAGCGGGGTATATGGAGACCCAGTACTTC. Its protein is CAWSPGLAGYMETQYF.

The V and J genes are TRBV19 and TRBJ2-6; TRBD1 aligns across 7 bases. This CDR3 is built from 15 residues. Trimming removed 5 bases from V and 5 bases from J; junction bases left unmatched: 6. The V gene's germline CDR1 is LNHDA and CDR2 SQIVND (reference sequence). The CDR3 loop reads CASSLGQVWANVLTF. CDR3 bases: TGTGCCAGTAGTTTAGGACAGGTCTGGGCCAACGTCCTGACTTTC.

The rearrangement links TRBV5-8 to TRBJ1-2, with 7 bases identical to TRBD1. CDR1 and CDR2 (germline): SGHTS, YDEGEE. The CDR3 totals 15 residues. V lost 0 bases to trimming and J lost 4 bases; unmatched junction nucleotides: 6. The CDR3 region is CASSLADRALYGYTF. In DNA, the CDR3 is TGTGCCAGCAGCTTGGCCGACAGGGCCCTCTATGGCTACACCTTC. The whole variable domain, remainder taken from reference TRBV5-8 and TRBJ1-2, is EAGVTQSPTHLIKTRGQQATLRCSPISGHTSVYWYQQALGLGLQFLLWYDEGEERNRGNFPPRFSGRQFPNYSSELNVNALELEDSALYLCASSLADRALYGYTFGSGTRLTVV.